The T cell receptor beta chain described here comes from a study of T and B cells in COVID-19 patients (dated by TCRdb to the early 2020s). Some background on the complete study: Using TRB and IGH repertoire sequencing of peripheral blood, the study characterized adaptive immunity in COVID-19 patients who had active infection or had recovered. A recovered cohort comprised roughly 19 patients contributing roughly 21 samples, mostly after mild to moderate COVID-19 managed as outpatients. The repository of TCR and BCR sequences included about 69 time points from over 35 patients, and more than 8.3 million TCR sequences were analysed. As many as 9 follow-up blood samples were taken per patient, and some of the samples covered different disease stages within the same individual. Of the approximately 20 patients in the active-infection cohort, fewer than 15 were critically ill and needed mechanical ventilation or ECMO. Of the approximately 21 patients in the active-infection cohort, roughly 18 had comorbidities associated with unfavorable COVID-19 outcome. Patients in the recovered cohort had a median age of around 30 years, compared with over 60 years for patients in the active-infection cohort. Repertoire analyses used an age-matched reference group of approximately 40 healthy donors who were negative for COVID-19 antibodies as the comparison. Because samples were available both during active disease and after recovery, two patients were counted in both the recovered and the active cohorts.

Genomic DNA extracted from blood was used in amounts of about 250-550 ng for amplification of TRB repertoires. The paper as a whole reports these results and caveats: The cohort was considered too small to assess HLA contributions to COVID-19 susceptibility or severity. Blood samples from mildly ill patients during symptoms and early samples from severe cases were scarce. The recovered cohort had 2,000 to 3,000 exclusive TCR clusters, including around 30 low-pGen clusters. It was stated that prospective validation of the reported TCR clusters was required before the clusters could be put to clinical use. In patients with COVID-19, the usage of TRBV/TRBJ genes was reported to be strongly skewed. TRB repertoires were found to be highly clonal in active COVID-19, whereas diversity and richness at recovery were found to rise above healthy donor levels. Specific T cell subsets (CD4+/Treg/CD8+) and sorted SARS-CoV-2-responsive or tetramer+ T cells had not yet been sequenced, with those experiments still ongoing.

This clonotype is termed medium-sized (0.01 to 0.1%). It lacks a known antigen. Qualities for individual bases were not recorded, and no much larger clone is one base off. This sample was sequenced with an Illumina MiSeq. TRB rearrangements were amplified by multiplex PCR with BIOMED2 TRB-A/B primer pools. Two consecutive PCRs added Illumina-compatible adapters and 7-nucleotide sample barcodes to the amplicons. All library PCRs used Phusion HS II polymerase. Amplicons were purified from gel with the NucleoSpin Gel and PCR Clean-up kit, quantified on Qubit, and pooled at about 4 nM. The quality of the amplicon pool was checked on an Agilent 2100 Bioanalyzer prior to Illumina next-generation sequencing. The published analysis was carried out like this. Annotation of TRB rearrangements was done in MiXCR 3.0.8 with the default MiXCR reference library. Non-productive reads and sequences with fewer than 2 reads were excluded, and each unique CDR3 nucleotide sequence counted as one clone. R 3.5.1 was used to calculate clonality, diversity, richness and V-J gene usage. GLIPH2 was used to cluster TCRs based on CDR3 similarity, and OLGA was used to calculate the generation probabilities. Only GLIPH2 clusters with at least four unique TCR clonotypes present in at least three individuals were retained. TCRdb trimmed public reads at Q25 via fastp, called clones via MiXCR and kept in-frame beta chains. Rows merge per CDR3 protein into single entries with the most common DNA and genes. What appears here as the V and J calls and clone size reflects TCRdb's work, not the paper's. For this sample there are 6,400 or so distinct CDR3 sequences; roughly 26% appear just once. 8.5% to 14% of the sample comes from the top ten.

V has 4 bases trimmed and J has 6 bases trimmed; junction bases matching no gene number 10. CDR1 and CDR2, looked up from the germline V gene (reference sequence), are LNHDA and SQIVND. The CDR3 has 16 amino acids, counting the end cysteine and phenylalanine. Only the CDR3 part of the read is kept: 48 bases, read in frame from the first base. The clonotype comes from a human donor with active COVID-19. Input material: blood. The chain employs TRBV19 and TRBJ2-1; 9 central bases correspond to TRBD2. The nucleotide sequence reads TGTGCCAGTAGTACCGAGGTTCTAGCGGGACCCAATGAGCAGTTCTTC. The translation is CASSTEVLAGPNEQFF.